The present T cell receptor (beta chain) was sequenced within a study of PD-1 blockade in classical Hodgkin lymphoma. Assay used: immunoSEQ multiplex PCR; TCRdb lists only in-frame clones, some missing. This table holds fewer than 45,000 clones, around 78% found once. CDR3 length: 12 amino acids. Germline V gene lookup returns CDR1 SQVTM and CDR2 ANQGSEA. Trimming cost V 3 bases and J 10 bases, with 15 bases left between them. The study's findings and limits: Repertoire difference causes, possibly disease activity or prior therapy, remain undefined.

The table lists this clone with a count of one. The antigen is not known. Every patient had relapsed following autologous stem cell transplantation, and cohorts differed in brentuximab vedotin exposure. This chain uses TRBV29-1 with TRBJ1-1; no clear D gene. This sample comprised peripheral blood mononuclear cells (PBMCs), obtained at baseline. This TCR was sampled from a human donor with classical Hodgkin lymphoma. In DNA, the CDR3 is TGCAGCGTTGAGAGTGGAGGGTTCGGAGCTTTCTTT. Protein product: CSVESGGFGAFF.